This T cell receptor (beta chain) was sequenced in a study of siplizumab effects on memory and regulatory T cells. Produced via immunoSEQ multiplex PCR; TCRdb's table is partial and in-frame only. The data hold 100,000 or so clones, with 80% to 95% observed a single time. The CDR3 totals 14 residues. Germline V gives CDR1 SGHTA, CDR2 FQGNSA. The germline V and J ends were trimmed by 0 bases and 5 bases, with 7 bases remaining between them. This chain links TRBV7-2 with TRBJ2-2; D call uncertain. The sequence was obtained from a human donor in good health. Some clones in this sample may be carry-over from other donors' samples. Sequencing input: CD4+ T cells sorted from blood. CDR3 loop: CASSLALSTGELFF. CDR3 nucleotide sequence: TGTGCCAGCAGCTTAGCGCTAAGTACCGGGGAGCTGTTTTTT.